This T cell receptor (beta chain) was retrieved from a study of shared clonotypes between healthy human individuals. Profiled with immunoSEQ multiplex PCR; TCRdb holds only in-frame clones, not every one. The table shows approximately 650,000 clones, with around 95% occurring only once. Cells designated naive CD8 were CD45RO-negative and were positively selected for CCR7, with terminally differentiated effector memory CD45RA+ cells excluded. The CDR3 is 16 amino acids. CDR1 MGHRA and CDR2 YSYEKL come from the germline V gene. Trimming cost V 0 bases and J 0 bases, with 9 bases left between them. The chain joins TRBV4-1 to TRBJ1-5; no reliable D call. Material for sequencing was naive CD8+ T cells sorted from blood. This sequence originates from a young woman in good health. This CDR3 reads CASSQDLMYSNQPQHF. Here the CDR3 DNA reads TGCGCCAGCAGCCAAGATCTCATGTATAGCAATCAGCCCCAGCATTTT.